This T cell receptor (beta chain) was captured by sequencing in a study of cytomegalovirus exposure and HLA in healthy donors. Study-level results: Confirmation in vitro established that three CMV-associated chains were specific for CMV antigens. The classifier was said to identify cytomegalovirus status with high specificity and sensitivity. A later analysis associated around 17,000 TCR beta sequences with HLA alleles at a 0.05 false discovery rate.

This clone has more than one count but fewer than ten. What it recognizes is unknown. Both 60 Vbeta primers and 13 Jbeta primers went into the PCR. Assay used: immunoSEQ multiplex PCR; TCRdb lists only in-frame clones, some missing. The sample has under 150,000 clones, roughly 68% seen once. Germline assignment: CDR1 SGHRS and CDR2 YFSETQ. This CDR3 is 17 amino acids long. Trimming at V came to 0 bases and at J to 0 bases, leaving 8 bases not matched to a gene. The chain is built from TRBV5-1 and TRBJ1-1, with 7 nucleotides matching TRBD1. Input material: PBMCs. The sequence came from a man between 60 and 70 years old in good health and CMV-seronegative. CDR3 bases: TGCGCCAGCAGCTTGGGGGCGACAGGGAATTTGAACACTGAAGCTTTCTTT. Its protein is CASSLGATGNLNTEAFF.